The 8 T cell receptor beta chains below were found in one sample sequenced in a study of blood T cell repertoires in COVID-19. The repertoire was sequenced with immunoSEQ multiplex PCR; TCRdb's copy has only in-frame clones and lacks some. The sample gives approximately 220,000 clones, approximately 92% of which show up once; roughly 3% is in the top ten. Specimen: PBMCs or T cells enriched from blood (not recorded which). These receptors originate from a woman younger than 35 in a cohort exposed to, infected with or recovered from COVID-19 (not recorded which).

V usage is TRBV2 and J usage is TRBJ2-7, with TRBD1 identical over 7 bases. Germline V gene sequence: CDR1 SNHLY, CDR2 FYNNEI. The CDR3 sequence is 14 residues long. J gave up 1 base and V 8 bases, and 8 bases lay outside the gene matches. The CDR3 nucleotides read TGTGCCAGCTTTAAGGGGGCAGCGTCCTACGAGCAGTACTTC. Translated: CASFKGAASYEQYF.

The chain couples TRBV5-1 to TRBJ2-2; maybe TRBD2 (5 bases). The CDR3 contains 17 residues. The V end was cut by 4 bases, the J end by 1 base, with 17 bases between. Looked up from germline, CDR1 is SGHRS and CDR2 is YFSETQ. DNA for the CDR3: TGCGCCAGCAGCGCCGGGAATGGCGCGGTGAACACCGGGGAGCTGTTTTTT. It is translated as CASSAGNGAVNTGELFF. The full variable domain, completed using reference TRBV5-1 and TRBJ2-2, is KAGVTQTPRYLIKTRGQQVTLSCSPISGHRSVSWYQQTPGQGLQFLFEYFSETQRNKGNFPGRFSGRQFSNSRSEMNVSTLELGDSALYLCASSAGNGAVNTGELFFGEGSRLTVL.

J is TRBJ1-5 and V is TRBV18; 9 nucleotides line up with TRBD1. Germline loops: CDR1 KGHSH, CDR2 LQKENI. Losses at the gene ends were 5 bases for V and 7 bases for J; bases not matched to a gene: 18. The CDR3 totals 18 residues. The CDR3 region is CASSDQPSGQGGRQPQHF. Here the CDR3 DNA reads TGTGCCAGCTCAGATCAACCCTCGGGACAGGGAGGGCGGCAGCCCCAGCATTTT.

The chain couples TRBV28 to TRBJ1-2; D not certain. This CDR3 contains 14 residues. V was pared by 6 bases and J by 1 base, with 12 bases between. Germline V gene lookup returns CDR1 MDHEN and CDR2 SYDVKM. This CDR3 reads CASSDYRGNYGYTF. The CDR3 DNA reads as TGTGCCAGCAGCGACTATCGGGGTAACTATGGCTACACCTTC.

The rearrangement links TRBV3-1 (or the pseudogene TRBV3-2) to TRBJ2-5; D uncertain. Trimming shortened V by 4 bases and J by 7 bases, and 19 bases separated the two germline ends. The CDR3 consists of 15 residues. The germline gives CDR1 LGHDT, CDR2 YNNKEL (reference sequence). This CDR3 is CASSLMEDWLVTQYF. For the CDR3, the DNA is TGTGCCAGCAGCCTCATGGAAGACTGGTTGGTGACCCAGTACTTC.

The V call is TRBV19, the J call TRBJ2-5, with unresolved D. Trimming shortened V by 3 bases and J by 5 bases, and 13 bases separated the two germline ends. The length of the CDR3 is 14 residues. Per germline, CDR1 LNHDA and CDR2 SQIVND (reference sequence). The CDR3 loop reads CASSIQPDSETQYF. The CDR3 DNA reads TGTGCCAGTAGTATTCAACCCGACTCGGAGACCCAGTACTTC.

The chain uses TRBV10-1 and TRBJ1-1; D is possibly TRBD1 (5 bases). Deletions cut 6 bases from V and 6 bases from J, with 17 bases between. From germline, CDR1 is WNHNN and CDR2 SYGVQD (reference sequence). CDR3 length: 14 residues. CDR3 residues: CASSVRTQPAEAFF. CDR3 nucleotides: TGCGCCAGCAGCGTGAGGACACAACCCGCTGAAGCTTTCTTT.

The CDR3 coding sequence is TGTGCCAGCAGCCCTCGGGCGGGGACTGAAGCTTTCTTT. The encoded protein is CASSPRAGTEAFF. The chain uses TRBV6-2 or TRBV6-3 and TRBJ1-1; D is uncertain. CDR3 length: 13 amino acids. The germline gives CDR1 MNHEY, CDR2 SVGEGT. The V end lost 6 bases, the J end lost 5 bases, and 13 bases lay between the germline ends.